This TCR beta chain is drawn from a study of OX40 agonist ivuxolimab in advanced cancers. Data came from immunoSEQ multiplex PCR; TCRdb stores just in-frame clones and leaves some out. The sample lists tens of thousands of clones, roughly 90% occurring once. The CDR3 is 14 residues long. The ends were cut back, 1 base at V and 1 base at J, with 6 bases in the middle. The germline V gene has CDR1 SGHRS and CDR2 YFSETQ. The clonotype originates from an adult with an advanced solid tumor such as melanoma, head and neck, liver or kidney cancer. V gene TRBV5-1 combines with J gene TRBJ1-3, with D unclear. Sequenced material: CD4+ or CD8+ T cells sorted from blood, taken in a trial of the OX40 agonist ivuxolimab. For the CDR3, the DNA is TGCGCCAGCAGCTTGAGCCAGTCTGGAAACACCATATATTTT. Encoded protein: CASSLSQSGNTIYF. Full variable domain (rest looked up from reference TRBV5-1 and TRBJ1-3): KAGVTQTPRYLIKTRGQQVTLSCSPISGHRSVSWYQQTPGQGLQFLFEYFSETQRNKGNFPGRFSGRQFSNSRSEMNVSTLELGDSALYLCASSLSQSGNTIYFGEGSWLTVV.